The next 14 T cell receptor beta chains were all read from a single sample in a study of blood T cell repertoires in COVID-19. Generated by immunoSEQ multiplex PCR, the TCRdb table keeps only in-frame clones and is missing some. The profile shows over 100,000 clones, about four fifths of them singletons. The specimen sequenced was peripheral blood. The origin of the receptors is a man in his 60s with acute or convalescent COVID-19.

DNA for the CDR3: TGTGCCAGTACCCCGGACAGAATAAATGAAAAACTGTTTTTT. It codes for CASTPDRINEKLFF. V and J are TRBV19 and TRBJ1-4, with D possibly being TRBD1 (6 bases). V was trimmed by 7 bases and J by 5 bases, leaving 14 bases between them. Germline V gene lookup returns CDR1 LNHDA and CDR2 SQIVND (reference sequence). The CDR3 totals 14 residues.

J is TRBJ1-1 and V is TRBV28; TRBD1 is a possible D gene (6 bases). The CDR3 sequence is 16 residues long. In germline, CDR1 is MDHEN, CDR2 SYDVKM. Trimming cost V 6 bases and J 1 base, with 18 bases left between them. The CDR3 is CASRPGGGITNTEAFF. In DNA form, the CDR3 reads TGTGCCAGCAGACCGGGGGGCGGTATAACGAACACTGAAGCTTTCTTT.

The V and J genes are TRBV6-5 and TRBJ2-1; D is perhaps TRBD1 (5 bases). V gave up 6 bases and J gave up 6 bases, with 15 bases separating them. The CDR3 extends over 14 amino acids. The germline V gene has CDR1 MNHEY and CDR2 SVGAGI. The CDR3 here is CASRFREEANEQFF. CDR3 DNA sequence: TGTGCCAGCAGGTTCAGGGAAGAGGCCAATGAGCAGTTCTTC.

CDR3 sequence (DNA): TGTGCCAGCAGGAAACAGGGAGTCAACTATGGCTACACCTTC. It is translated as CASRKQGVNYGYTF. The chain joins TRBV28 to TRBJ1-2; possibly TRBD1 for D (6 bases). With 6 bases removed from V and 2 bases from J, the gap between germline ends came to 13 bases. CDR1 and CDR2 (germline): MDHEN, SYDVKM. The length of the CDR3 is 14 residues.

V usage is TRBV28 and J usage is TRBJ2-2, with 8 bases that match TRBD2. The CDR3 consists of 15 residues. Germline V gives CDR1 MDHEN, CDR2 SYDVKM. J lost 4 bases, V lost 10 bases, and 11 bases had no gene match. CDR3 region: CATQVGTRITGELFF. The CDR3 DNA follows: TGTGCCACCCAGGTTGGGACTAGAATCACCGGGGAGCTGTTTTTT. Complete variable domain (other parts from reference TRBV28 and TRBJ2-2): DVKVTQSSRYLVKRTGEKVFLECVQDMDHENMFWYRQDPGLGLRLIYFSYDVKMKEKGDIPEGYSVSREKKERFSLILESASTNQTSMYLCATQVGTRITGELFFGEGSRLTVL.

V and J are TRBV2 and TRBJ2-7, with TRBD2 matching over 9 bases. With 6 bases clipped from V and 2 bases from J, the junction kept 5 bases outside the gene matches. Germline lookup yields CDR1 SNHLY and CDR2 FYNNEI. The CDR3 is 14 residues long. CDR3 sequence: CASRGGRAPYEQYF. In DNA, the CDR3 is TGTGCCAGCAGAGGCGGGAGGGCCCCCTACGAGCAGTACTTC.

CDR3 residues: CASSPAGALTEAFF. Written as DNA, the CDR3 is TGTGCCAGCTCCCCGGCGGGGGCGTTGACTGAAGCTTTCTTT. The rearrangement joins TRBV7-9 to TRBJ1-1; TRBD1 might be the D (6 bases). The CDR3 is 14 amino acids. Germline values: CDR1 SEHNR, CDR2 FQNEAQ (reference sequence). Trimming took off 8 bases at V and 5 bases at J, with 18 bases between the two ends. Complete variable domain (other parts from reference TRBV7-9 and TRBJ1-1): DTGVSQNPRHKITKRGQNVTFRCDPISEHNRLYWYRQTLGQGPEFLTYFQNEAQLEKSRLLSDRFSAERPKGSFSTLEIQRTEQGDSAMYLCASSPAGALTEAFFGQGTRLTVV.

The V call is TRBV3-1 (or the pseudogene TRBV3-2), the J call TRBJ2-3; a possible D gene is TRBD2 (6 bases). V lost 4 bases and J lost 2, with 16 bases in between. The CDR3 length is 16 residues. Per the germline V gene, CDR1 is LGHDT and CDR2 is YNNKEL (reference sequence). The CDR3 is CASSRRGPGATDTQYF. CDR3 nucleotides: TGTGCCAGCAGCCGGCGGGGTCCGGGAGCCACAGATACGCAGTATTTT.

J is TRBJ1-1 and V is TRBV5-4, with a weak D call TRBD1 (6 bases). The germline V and J ends were trimmed by 0 bases and 4 bases, with 13 bases remaining between them. This CDR3 contains 15 residues. Germline CDR1 SGHNT, CDR2 YYREEE (reference sequence). In nucleotides, the CDR3 is TGTGCCAGCAGCTTGGACAGGGTCGGGGTCACTGAAGCTTTCTTT. This translates into CASSLDRVGVTEAFF. Full variable domain (remainder filled in from reference TRBV5-4 and TRBJ1-1): ETGVTQSPTHLIKTRGQQVTLRCSSQSGHNTVSWYQQALGQGPQFIFQYYREEENGRGNFPPRFSGLQFPNYSSELNVNALELDDSALYLCASSLDRVGVTEAFFGQGTRLTVV.

The table lists this clone with a count of one. The chain carries TRBV7-9 and TRBJ1-1; no clear D gene. The CDR3 consists of 12 residues. Germline V gene data show CDR1 as SEHNR and CDR2 as FQNEAQ (reference sequence). Deletions cut 2 bases from V and 5 bases from J, with 6 bases between. The CDR3, as DNA: TGTGCCAGCAGCTTAACGGGGACTGAAGCTTTCTTT. Protein product: CASSLTGTEAFF.

This chain joins TRBV28 and TRBJ1-4, with TRBD1 as a possible D gene (5 bases). Per the germline V gene, CDR1 is MDHEN and CDR2 is SYDVKM. This CDR3 spans 15 amino acids. V lost 5 bases, J lost 6 bases, and 16 bases lay in between. The CDR3 protein is CASSPITGYHEKLFF. CDR3 DNA sequence: TGTGCCAGCAGTCCCATTACAGGTTACCATGAAAAACTGTTTTTT.

This sequence joins TRBV5-6 and TRBJ1-2, with no clear D. This CDR3 has 11 amino acids. The V gene lost 0 bases and the J gene lost 7 bases, with 4 bases spanning the gap. Germline lookup yields CDR1 SGHDT and CDR2 YYEEEE. The CDR3 DNA reads as TGTGCCAGCAGCTTGGACATTGGCTACACCTTC. This sequence encodes CASSLDIGYTF.

The V gene is TRBV9, the J gene TRBJ2-3; tentative D call: TRBD2 (6 bases). This CDR3 has 13 amino acids. The germline V gene has CDR1 SGDLS and CDR2 YYNGEE. V was trimmed by 2 bases and J by 8 bases, leaving 12 bases between them. CDR3 loop: CASSVTSGGTQYF. As DNA, the CDR3 is TGTGCCAGCAGCGTGACTAGTGGAGGTACGCAGTATTTT. The whole variable domain, filled in from reference TRBV9 and TRBJ2-3, reads DSGVTQTPKHLITATGQRVTLRCSPRSGDLSVYWYQQSLDQGLQFLIQYYNGEERAKGNILERFSAQQFPDLHSELNLSSLELGDSALYFCASSVTSGGTQYFGPGTRLTVL.

This chain joins TRBV5-1 and TRBJ2-1; D might be TRBD2 (5 bases). Deletions cut 0 bases from V and 5 bases from J, with 9 bases between. This CDR3 spans 14 amino acids. CDR1 SGHRS and CDR2 YFSETQ come from the germline V gene. This chain's CDR3 is CASSLELANNEQFF. DNA of the CDR3: TGCGCCAGCAGCTTGGAGCTAGCCAACAATGAGCAGTTCTTC.